This TCR beta chain stems from a study of shared clonotypes between healthy human individuals. Notes on the study in general: Sequencing depth was predicted to influence how clonotypes are shared among donors.

Unsorted PBMC DNA was run through sequencing on ten immunoSEQ deep assay plates. The method was immunoSEQ multiplex PCR; TCRdb's version includes in-frame clones alone and lacks a portion of them. The sample has about half a million clones; 75% to 80% are singletons. Donors had no recently reported acute infections or vaccinations and were HIV-negative. On this clone itself: The antigen remains unidentified.

The CDR3 covers 12 residues. V was clipped by 4 bases and J by 9 bases, with 13 bases between them. CDR1 and CDR2 (germline): SGHAT, FQNNGV. The sequence was obtained from a woman aged 40 to 55 in good health. Some clones in this sample may be carry-over from other donors' samples. Sequences were obtained from PBMCs. The chain links TRBV11-2 to TRBJ2-7, with D unresolved. The CDR3 region is CASSSSRARQYF. The CDR3 nucleotides read TGTGCCAGCAGCTCGTCCCGCGCTAGGCAGTACTTC.